A single sample is the source of the 8 T cell receptor beta chains below, sequenced in a study of memory CD4+ T cells and cytomegalovirus serostatus. The sort gate was single viable CD3+CD4+CD8-CD45RO+ cells for memory CD4+ T cells. Data came from immunoSEQ multiplex PCR; TCRdb stores just in-frame clones and leaves some out. The sample carries 45,000 to 50,000 clones, under 85% recorded once. Sequencing was done on a sample of memory CD4+ T cells from blood. The origin of the receptors is an adult in good health and CMV-seronegative.

This clone was seen at least ten times. V usage is TRBV5-5 and J usage is TRBJ2-7; no firm D call. V lost 3 bases and J lost 6, with 13 bases in between. CDR1 is SGHKS, CDR2 YYEKEE, per germline (reference sequence). The CDR3 loop spans 13 amino acids. CDR3 loop: CASSYYSGLEQYF. DNA of the CDR3: TGTGCCAGCAGCTACTACAGTGGGCTCGAGCAGTACTTC.

The CDR3 nucleotides are TGTGCCAGCAGCTTGATAAGGGCGGACTATGGCTACACCTTC. This gives the protein CASSLIRADYGYTF. V gene TRBV5-4 combines with J gene TRBJ1-2; no clear D gene. V was trimmed by 1 base and J by 3 bases, leaving 10 bases between them. The CDR3 sequence is 14 residues long. The germline V gene encodes CDR1 SGHNT and CDR2 YYREEE (reference sequence).

The chain uses TRBV9 and TRBJ1-1; D gene unclear. Germline CDR1 SGDLS, CDR2 YYNGEE. The V and J ends lost 0 bases and 1 base respectively, with 13 bases between them. The CDR3 runs 16 residues. The CDR3 DNA follows: TGTGCCAGCAGCGTAGACCCCGGCAGTCCGAACACTGAAGCTTTCTTT. It translates to CASSVDPGSPNTEAFF.

V gene TRBV14 combines with J gene TRBJ1-6; 7 bases map to TRBD1. This CDR3 comprises 15 residues. Germline assignment: CDR1 SGHDN and CDR2 FVKESK. With 4 bases clipped from V and 7 bases from J, the junction kept 7 bases outside the gene matches. CDR3 loop: CASSRQGIYNSPLHF. The CDR3 bases are TGTGCCAGCAGCCGACAGGGAATATACAATTCACCCCTCCACTTT.

This clone has a handful of counts. The V call is TRBV4-1, the J call TRBJ2-7, with a tentative D call TRBD2 (5 bases). The V gene's germline CDR1 is MGHRA and CDR2 YSYEKL. This CDR3 region has 16 residues. V was clipped by 0 bases and J by 2 bases, with 14 bases between them. In DNA form, the CDR3 reads TGCGCCAGCAGCCAAGATAAGACGGGGTTCGCCTACGAGCAGTACTTC. This gives the protein CASSQDKTGFAYEQYF.

J is TRBJ2-3 and V is TRBV27; D is undetermined. V was pared by 6 bases and J by 2 bases, with 9 bases between. CDR3 length equals 13 residues. Germline CDR1 and CDR2: MNHEY and SMNVEV (reference sequence). The CDR3 bases are TGTGCCAGCAGCCCAACCCCCACAGATACGCAGTATTTT. It encodes CASSPTPTDTQYF.

This chain joins TRBV7-9 and TRBJ1-2, with TRBD1 as a possible D gene (5 bases). V was trimmed by 0 bases and J by 0 bases, leaving 17 bases between them. Germline CDR1 reads SEHNR; CDR2 reads FQNEAQ (reference sequence). CDR3 size: 18 residues. The CDR3 DNA reads TGTGCCAGCAGCTTAGCCCTCCGCGGCAGGGCGCCTAACTATGGCTACACCTTC. This sequence encodes CASSLALRGRAPNYGYTF.

This clone was seen a few times. V and J are TRBV5-4 and TRBJ2-2; TRBD2 is a possible D gene (7 bases). The V and J ends lost 0 bases and 5 bases respectively, with 14 bases between them. The CDR3 sequence is 16 residues long. The germline gives CDR1 SGHNT, CDR2 YYREEE (reference sequence). CDR3 in amino acids: CASSLVNGGLTGELFF. The CDR3 bases are TGTGCCAGCAGCTTGGTTAACGGGGGGCTTACCGGGGAGCTGTTTTTT.